The entry below describes one TCR beta chain. Antigen unknown. The source of the sample is a study of early stage breast cancer tumors. Study in general: About 70% of the 16 invasive tumors were ER+, PR+ and HER2-. General study results and limits: Commonly generated sequences made up most enriched TCRB sequences shared between patients.

This CDR3 is 15 amino acids long. With V trimmed by 5 bases and J by 3 bases, 6 bases remained unmatched. CDR1 is SEHNR, CDR2 FQNEAQ, per germline (reference sequence). Each sample had two DNA replicates, 0.5 to 0.65 ug blood or roughly 1.6 ug tissue. Assay used: immunoSEQ multiplex PCR; TCRdb lists only in-frame clones, some missing. This sample yields 45,000 to 60,000 clones, of which just over 90% are seen a single time; around 5% belongs to the top ten. V and J are TRBV7-9 and TRBJ2-7; the match to TRBD2 covers 11 bases. The receptor comes from a person between 70 and 80 years old with breast cancer. Input material: blood. CDR3 residues: CASSPGLAVIYEQYF. CDR3 DNA sequence: TGTGCCAGCAGCCCGGGACTAGCGGTAATCTACGAGCAGTACTTC.